Below, 11 T cell receptor beta chains from the same sample are listed, as sequenced in a study of T-cell reconstitution after alpha-beta-depleted transplantation in children. The TCRbeta library was prepared with unique molecular identifiers. TCRdb re-called the PCR reads with MiXCR, one entry per CDR3 protein. In the table there are 490,000 or so distinct CDR3 sequences, around 13% of which are singletons. The sample here was PBMCs from the stem cell graft donor, taken from the stem cell graft. Source of these receptors: a human donor who donated a stem cell graft to a child with combined immunodeficiency.

In DNA, the CDR3 is TGTGCCAGCAGGGTCGCCATTATGAACACTGAAGCTTTCTTT. This gives the protein CASRVAIMNTEAFF. This sequence joins TRBV12-3 or TRBV12-4 and TRBJ1-1; D is unclear. The CDR3 is made up of 14 amino acids. The V and J ends lost 6 bases and 0 bases respectively, with 11 bases between them.

This clonotype was counted many times. This chain links TRBV12-3 or TRBV12-4 with TRBJ1-1; D uncertain. This CDR3 contains 14 residues. V was cut by 2 bases and J by 0 bases, with 7 bases left in between. CDR3 protein: CASSLQVMNTEAFF. DNA of the CDR3: TGTGCCAGCAGTTTACAGGTTATGAACACTGAAGCTTTCTTT.

This clonotype was observed many times. The V gene is TRBV5-1, the J gene TRBJ2-5, with 10 positions matching TRBD2. Unmatched junction bases numbered 4, after V lost 6 bases and J lost 2 bases. The length of the CDR3 is 14 residues. Germline V lookup: CDR1 SGHRS, CDR2 YFSETQ. CDR3: CASTSGGAQETQYF. CDR3 DNA: TGCGCCAGCACCAGCGGGGGGGCGCAAGAGACCCAGTACTTC.

This clonotype was seen a handful of times. A read error may explain this, as a much larger clone is one base away. This chain joins TRBV7-2 and TRBJ2-3; no reliable D call. Trimming removed 1 base at V and 1 base at J, with 6 bases between. The CDR3 sequence is 14 residues long. Germline values: CDR1 SGHTA, CDR2 FQGNSA. CDR3 amino acids: CASSLDHGTDTQYF. The CDR3 bases are TGTGCCAGCAGCTTAGATCACGGCACAGATACGCAGTATTTT.

J is TRBJ2-7 and V is TRBV4-2; D is unresolved. In germline, CDR1 is LGHNA, CDR2 YNFKEQ. The CDR3 runs to 15 residues. With 1 base removed from V and 0 bases from J, the gap between germline ends came to 10 bases. Here the CDR3 DNA reads TGTGCCAGCAGCCAAGGTACAGAAGACTCCTACGAGCAGTACTTC. It specifies CASSQGTEDSYEQYF.

This clonotype was picked up many times. The chain recombines TRBV24-1 with TRBJ2-5; 8 bases agree with TRBD1. The ends lost 0 bases at V and 5 bases at J; junction bases unmatched: 4. The V gene's germline CDR1 is KGHDR and CDR2 SFDVKD. This CDR3 region has 15 residues. The CDR3 here is CATSDLGQGGETQYF. The CDR3 DNA reads TGTGCCACCAGTGATTTGGGACAGGGAGGTGAGACCCAGTACTTC.

This clonotype was picked up a small number of times. V usage is TRBV5-1 and J usage is TRBJ1-1; D gene ambiguous. CDR1 is SGHRS and CDR2 is YFSETQ in the germline V gene. Deletions cut 1 base from V and 1 base from J, with 11 bases between. The CDR3 runs 15 residues. The CDR3 reads CASSLWSVANTEAFF. Here the CDR3 DNA reads TGCGCCAGCAGCTTGTGGTCCGTTGCGAACACTGAAGCTTTCTTT.

This clonotype was counted at least ten times. The chain links TRBV13 to TRBJ1-1, with D possibly TRBD1 on 5 matching bases. Trimming removed 1 base at V and 1 base at J, with 7 bases between. Germline V gives CDR1 PRHDT, CDR2 FYEKMQ (reference sequence). There are 14 residues in the CDR3. The CDR3 here is CASSLEQENTEAFF. CDR3 sequence (DNA): TGTGCCAGCAGCTTAGAACAGGAGAACACTGAAGCTTTCTTT.

The sample holds a few counts of this clonotype. This chain connects TRBV7-9 to TRBJ2-7; 14 bases fit TRBD2. Germline CDR1 and CDR2: SEHNR and FQNEAQ (reference sequence). The junction had 11 bases not matched to a gene; V was cut back by 4 bases and J by 0 bases. The CDR3 covers 19 residues. The CDR3 DNA is TGTGCCAGCAGCTCTTTCGGACTAGCGGGGGGCCATAGCTCCTACGAGCAGTACTTC. Amino acids: CASSSFGLAGGHSSYEQYF.

This clonotype was observed many times. V and J are TRBV5-1 and TRBJ1-1, with D tentatively TRBD1 (6 bases). The CDR3 loop spans 14 amino acids. Germline loops: CDR1 SGHRS, CDR2 YFSETQ. V lost 0 bases and J lost 5, with 11 bases in between. This CDR3 reads CASSLAGQRTEAFF. CDR3 DNA: TGCGCCAGCAGCTTGGCCGGACAGAGGACTGAAGCTTTCTTT.

V usage is TRBV14 and J usage is TRBJ2-1, with TRBD2 matching over 8 bases. Germline CDR1 is SGHDN and CDR2 is FVKESK. Trimming cost V 0 bases and J 4 bases; bases outside gene matches: 11. The CDR3 runs to 18 residues. The CDR3 DNA reads TGTGCCAGCAGCCAAGATTCAGGACTAGCCAGACTTTACAATGAGCAGTTCTTC. The encoded protein is CASSQDSGLARLYNEQFF.